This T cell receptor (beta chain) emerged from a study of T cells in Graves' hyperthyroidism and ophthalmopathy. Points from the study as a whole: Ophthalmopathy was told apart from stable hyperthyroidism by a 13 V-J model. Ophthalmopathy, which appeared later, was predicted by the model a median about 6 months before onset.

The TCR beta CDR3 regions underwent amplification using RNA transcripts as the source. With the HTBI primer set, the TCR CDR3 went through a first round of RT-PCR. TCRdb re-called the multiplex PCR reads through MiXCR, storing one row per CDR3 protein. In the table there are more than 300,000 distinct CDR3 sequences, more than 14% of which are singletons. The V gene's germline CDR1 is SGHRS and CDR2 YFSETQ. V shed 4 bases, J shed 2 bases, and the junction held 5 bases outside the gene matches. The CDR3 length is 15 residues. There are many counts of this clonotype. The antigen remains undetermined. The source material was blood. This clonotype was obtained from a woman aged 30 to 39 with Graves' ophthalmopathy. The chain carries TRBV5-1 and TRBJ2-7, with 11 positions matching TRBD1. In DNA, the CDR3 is TGCGCCAGCAGCCTGGGACAGGGGGTCGCCTACGAGCAGTACTTC. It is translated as CASSLGQGVAYEQYF.